This T cell receptor (beta chain) was sequenced for a study of T cell changes during pregnancy in multiple sclerosis. The CDR3 extends over 12 amino acids. CDR1 is LNHDA, CDR2 SQIVND, per germline (reference sequence). V lost 9 bases and J 6 bases, leaving 13 bases between the germline ends. Clones were sequenced by immunoSEQ multiplex PCR, and TCRdb holds only the in-frame ones, with some missing. The data hold some 41,000 clones, with roughly nine tenths observed a single time. This chain uses TRBV19 with TRBJ2-3, with D possibly being TRBD2 (6 bases). The input for sequencing was CD4+ T cells from peripheral blood mononuclear cells, taken after pregnancy. The TCR sequence derives from a female donor with multiple sclerosis, enrolled in a pregnancy study. In DNA form, the CDR3 reads TGTGCCAGCCGAGCCCGGGGGGATACGCAGTATTTT. As protein: CASRARGDTQYF. The complete variable domain, with remaining parts taken from reference TRBV19 and TRBJ2-3, reads DGGITQSPKYLFRKEGQNVTLSCEQNLNHDAMYWYRQDPGQGLRLIYYSQIVNDFQKGDIAEGYSVSREKKESFPLTVTSAQKNPTAFYLCASRARGDTQYFGPGTRLTVL.